This is a list of T cell receptor beta chains from one sample in a study of T-cell memory formation after mild COVID-19. MiXCR was run by TCRdb on the 5' RACE reads, yielding one entry per CDR3 protein. The sample has under 300,000 distinct CDR3 sequences, about a sixth seen once; the top ten hold 23%. The specimen sequenced was PBMCs or a T cell subset sorted from them (not recorded which). These receptors all stem from a man younger than 35 who had mild COVID-19 (a few samples of this study predate the infection). Cell type and time point are not known. CDR3s include the opening cysteine and the closing phenylalanine or tryptophan. Each record gives: V gene, clone size, CDR3 protein. The size entry is marked missing in some rows and otherwise reads once, few, many or a size class.

v_gene: TRBV5-8
abundance: few
CDR3aa: CASSLARQGAGEQYF

v_gene: TRBV6-6
abundance: NA
CDR3aa: CASSYSLRGGLDEQFF

v_gene: TRBV12-3/TRBV12-4
abundance: few
CDR3aa: CASSWSYRHQPQHF

v_gene: TRBV4-1
abundance: NA
CDR3aa: CASSQDPRGDQPQHF

v_gene: TRBV6-2/TRBV6-3
abundance: few
CDR3aa: CASSGEAVYQPQHF

v_gene: TRBV7-2
abundance: few
CDR3aa: CASSFSWQETQYF

v_gene: TRBV7-2
abundance: many
CDR3aa: CASSLGSGGTDTQYF

v_gene: TRBV12-3/TRBV12-4
abundance: NA
CDR3aa: CASSLRGVRGNTIYF

v_gene: TRBV5-1
abundance: NA
CDR3aa: CASNRGGSGPDTQYF

v_gene: TRBV5-1
abundance: few
CDR3aa: CASSSLDRGIDEQFF

v_gene: TRBV7-3
abundance: NA
CDR3aa: CASSRQVNTEAFF

v_gene: TRBV20-1
abundance: many
CDR3aa: CSARDERRGFTEQFF

v_gene: TRBV12-3/TRBV12-4
abundance: NA
CDR3aa: CASSPQLGANVLTF

v_gene: TRBV27
abundance: NA
CDR3aa: CASSLKLRQKQYF

v_gene: TRBV6-5
abundance: few
CDR3aa: CASSYSSGRDQPQHF

v_gene: TRBV12-3/TRBV12-4
abundance: NA
CDR3aa: CASTPGQGTDTQYF

v_gene: TRBV10-3
abundance: NA
CDR3aa: CAISAETSTDTQYF

v_gene: TRBV4-1
abundance: once
CDR3aa: CASSRPGTTLNYGYTF

v_gene: TRBV9
abundance: NA
CDR3aa: CASSVGGQGDYGYTF

v_gene: TRBV12-3/TRBV12-4
abundance: NA
CDR3aa: CASSFGGGTGNTIYF

v_gene: TRBV9
abundance: many
CDR3aa: CASSVGEQFF

v_gene: TRBV20-1
abundance: NA
CDR3aa: CSARVPDRGHEQYF

v_gene: TRBV9
abundance: NA
CDR3aa: CASSRGRNTDTQYF

v_gene: TRBV7-2
abundance: NA
CDR3aa: CASSLGGSRDSPLHF

v_gene: TRBV3-1
abundance: many
CDR3aa: CASSLRLAETQYF

v_gene: TRBV7-9
abundance: NA
CDR3aa: CASSLVGGDQETQYF

v_gene: TRBV5-1
abundance: NA
CDR3aa: CASSMTNRGSGNTIYF

v_gene: TRBV12-3/TRBV12-4
abundance: NA
CDR3aa: CASTLGREQPQHF

v_gene: TRBV7-6
abundance: once
CDR3aa: CASSKGSGGALETQYF

v_gene: TRBV2
abundance: few
CDR3aa: CASSAFGGAVTQYF

v_gene: TRBV29-1
abundance: NA
CDR3aa: CSGAGAGGWNEQFF

v_gene: TRBV6-2/TRBV6-3
abundance: few
CDR3aa: CASYHAGTAPYEQYF

v_gene: TRBV7-9
abundance: NA
CDR3aa: CASSLPDRLGGGYTF

v_gene: TRBV10-3
abundance: many
CDR3aa: CAISLGANYGYTF

v_gene: TRBV2
abundance: NA
CDR3aa: CASSGGAPDTQYF

v_gene: TRBV7-2
abundance: NA
CDR3aa: CASSLAGGESYNEQFF

v_gene: TRBV4-3
abundance: few
CDR3aa: CASSQGDRVQETQYF

v_gene: TRBV11-2
abundance: few
CDR3aa: CASSPSVQETQYF

v_gene: TRBV18
abundance: NA
CDR3aa: CASGGEAYNEQFF

v_gene: TRBV20-1
abundance: NA
CDR3aa: CSAREPGTANYGYTF

v_gene: TRBV4-1
abundance: few
CDR3aa: CASSPGPGVEVLNTEAFF

v_gene: TRBV12-3/TRBV12-4
abundance: few
CDR3aa: CASSLHGGTGRYNEQFF

v_gene: TRBV7-3
abundance: few
CDR3aa: CASSWGLAGRTDTQYF

v_gene: TRBV20-1
abundance: NA
CDR3aa: CRATTGGGMGYTF